This T cell receptor (beta chain) was captured by sequencing in a study of radiation and T cells in renal cell carcinoma. The time point: blood 4 weeks post-SBRT, at nephrectomy. The treatment denotes: 15 Gy SBRT to primary tumor, nephrectomy 4 weeks later. Nephrectomy followed 15 Gy stereotactic body radiation by 4 weeks. Serial blood draws occurred at baseline and 2 and 4 weeks post-SBRT. This renal cell carcinoma was of the clear cell type. Worth noting for this clone: Antigen specificity is unknown.

Clones were read by immunoSEQ multiplex PCR, and TCRdb kept only the in-frame ones, dropping some. The sample lists some 31,000 clones, 81% seen once, with 30% to 35% in the top ten. Overall study results and limits: From baseline, blood top tumor clonotypes peaked at 2 weeks post-radiation.

The germline CDR1 and CDR2 sequences are SGHVS and FQNEAQ. The germline V and J ends were trimmed by 5 bases and 2 bases, with 10 bases remaining between them. This CDR3 region has 14 residues. The source of this sequence is a man between 60 and 75 years old with renal cell carcinoma. The sample was blood, taken from a patient whose treatment included radiotherapy and nephrectomy. V is TRBV7-8 and J is TRBJ2-1; D gene uncertain. The chain's CDR3 is CASSLVVTYNEQFF. The CDR3 DNA follows: TGTGCCAGCAGCCTGGTAGTTACCTACAATGAGCAGTTCTTC.